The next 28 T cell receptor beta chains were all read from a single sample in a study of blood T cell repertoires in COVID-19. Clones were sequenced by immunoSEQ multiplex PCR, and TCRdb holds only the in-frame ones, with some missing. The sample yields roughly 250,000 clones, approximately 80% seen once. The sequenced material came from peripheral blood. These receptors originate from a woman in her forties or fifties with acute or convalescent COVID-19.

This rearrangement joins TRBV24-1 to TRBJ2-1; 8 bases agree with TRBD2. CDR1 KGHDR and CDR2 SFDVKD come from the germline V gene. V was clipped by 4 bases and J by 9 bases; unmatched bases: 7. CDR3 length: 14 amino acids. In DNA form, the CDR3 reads TGTGCCACCAGTGACCCGGGACTAGAGTTTGAGCAGTTCTTC. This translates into CATSDPGLEFEQFF.

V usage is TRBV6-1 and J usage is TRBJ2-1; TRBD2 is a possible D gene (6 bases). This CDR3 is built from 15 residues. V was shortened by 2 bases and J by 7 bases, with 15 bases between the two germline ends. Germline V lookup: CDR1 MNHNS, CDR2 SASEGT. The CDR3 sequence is CASSERRDLRNEQFF. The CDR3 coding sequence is TGTGCCAGCAGTGAACGGAGGGACCTCCGGAATGAGCAGTTCTTC.

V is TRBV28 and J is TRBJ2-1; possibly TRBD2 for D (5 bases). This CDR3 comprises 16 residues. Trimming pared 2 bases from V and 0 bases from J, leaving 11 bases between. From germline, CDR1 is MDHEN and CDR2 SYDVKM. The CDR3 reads CASSLLGEGSYNEQFF. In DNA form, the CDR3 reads TGTGCCAGCAGTTTACTCGGGGAAGGCTCCTACAATGAGCAGTTCTTC.

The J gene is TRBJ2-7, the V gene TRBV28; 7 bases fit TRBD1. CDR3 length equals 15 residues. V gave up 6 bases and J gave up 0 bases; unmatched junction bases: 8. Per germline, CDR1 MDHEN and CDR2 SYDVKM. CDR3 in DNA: TGTGCCAGCAGGGTTATGGGGGACAGCTCCTACGAGCAGTACTTC. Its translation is CASRVMGDSSYEQYF. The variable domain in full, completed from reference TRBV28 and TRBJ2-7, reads DVKVTQSSRYLVKRTGEKVFLECVQDMDHENMFWYRQDPGLGLRLIYFSYDVKMKEKGDIPEGYSVSREKKERFSLILESASTNQTSMYLCASRVMGDSSYEQYFGPGTRLTVT.

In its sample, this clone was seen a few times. The CDR3 region has the DNA TGTGCCTGGAATAACCGGGGACTAGCGAAAGAGACCCAGTACTTC. Residues: CAWNNRGLAKETQYF. The V and J genes are TRBV30 and TRBJ2-5; 10 nucleotides align to TRBD2. The V and J ends lost 4 bases and 3 bases, in that order; junction bases with no gene match: 8. CDR3 length: 15 amino acids. Germline V gives CDR1 GTSNPN, CDR2 SVGIG (reference sequence).

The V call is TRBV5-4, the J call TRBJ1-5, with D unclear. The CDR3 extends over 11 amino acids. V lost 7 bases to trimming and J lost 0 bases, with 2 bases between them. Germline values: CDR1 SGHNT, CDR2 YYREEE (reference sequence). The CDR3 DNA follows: TGTGCCAGCCATAGCAATCAGCCCCAGCATTTT. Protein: CASHSNQPQHF.

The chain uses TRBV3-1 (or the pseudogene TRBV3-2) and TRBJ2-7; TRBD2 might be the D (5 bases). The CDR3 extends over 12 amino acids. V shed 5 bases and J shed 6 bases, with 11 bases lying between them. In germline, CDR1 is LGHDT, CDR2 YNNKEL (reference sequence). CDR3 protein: CASSAEGPEQYF. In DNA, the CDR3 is TGTGCCAGCAGCGCTGAGGGCCCCGAGCAGTACTTC.

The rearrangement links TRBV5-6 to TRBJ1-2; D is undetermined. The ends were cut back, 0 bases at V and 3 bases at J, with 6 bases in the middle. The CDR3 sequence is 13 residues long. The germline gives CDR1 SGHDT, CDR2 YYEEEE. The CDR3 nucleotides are TGTGCCAGCAGCTTGGACAGTTACTATGGCTACACCTTC. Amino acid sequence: CASSLDSYYGYTF.

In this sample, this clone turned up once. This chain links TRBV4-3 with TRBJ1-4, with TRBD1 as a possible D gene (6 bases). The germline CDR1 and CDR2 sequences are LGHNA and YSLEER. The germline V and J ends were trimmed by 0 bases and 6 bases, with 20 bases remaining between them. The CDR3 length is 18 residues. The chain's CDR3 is CASSQEGATIRGYEKLFF. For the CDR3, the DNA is TGCGCCAGCAGCCAAGAGGGGGCCACGATCAGGGGCTATGAAAAACTGTTTTTT.

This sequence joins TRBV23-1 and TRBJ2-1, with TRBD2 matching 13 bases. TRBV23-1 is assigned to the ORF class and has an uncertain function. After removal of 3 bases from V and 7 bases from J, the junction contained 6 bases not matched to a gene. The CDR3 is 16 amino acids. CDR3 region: CASSQRTSGGPNEQFF. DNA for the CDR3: TGCGCCAGCAGTCAGCGGACTAGCGGGGGACCTAATGAGCAGTTCTTC.

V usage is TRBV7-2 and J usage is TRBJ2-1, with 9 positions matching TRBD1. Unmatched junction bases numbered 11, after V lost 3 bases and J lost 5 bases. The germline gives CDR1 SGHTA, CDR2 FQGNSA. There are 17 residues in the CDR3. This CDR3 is CASSLYPGTGLHNEQFF. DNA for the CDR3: TGTGCCAGCAGCTTGTACCCCGGGACAGGGCTCCACAATGAGCAGTTCTTC.

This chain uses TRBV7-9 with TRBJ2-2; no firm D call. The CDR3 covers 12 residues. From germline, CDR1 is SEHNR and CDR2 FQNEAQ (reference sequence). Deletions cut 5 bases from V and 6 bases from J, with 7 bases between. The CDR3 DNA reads TGTGCCAGCAGCCCTGTCGCCGGGGAGCTGTTTTTT. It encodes CASSPVAGELFF.

The CDR3 reads CSVARGLVGDEQFF. DNA of the CDR3: TGCAGCGTTGCACGGGGGTTAGTGGGGGATGAGCAGTTCTTC. V usage is TRBV29-1 and J usage is TRBJ2-1, with D perhaps TRBD2 (6 bases). This CDR3 comprises 14 residues. The germline CDR1 and CDR2 sequences are SQVTM and ANQGSEA. The V and J ends lost 4 bases and 8 bases respectively, with 18 bases between them.

The CDR3 sequence is CASSQAGVGTDTQYF. In DNA, the CDR3 is TGTGCCAGCAGCCAAGCGGGAGTGGGCACAGATACGCAGTATTTT. V gene TRBV3-1 (or the pseudogene TRBV3-2) combines with J gene TRBJ2-3; D is perhaps TRBD2 (6 bases). The CDR3 totals 15 residues. The germline gives CDR1 LGHDT, CDR2 YNNKEL (reference sequence). The germline V and J ends were trimmed by 1 base and 1 base, with 9 bases remaining between them.

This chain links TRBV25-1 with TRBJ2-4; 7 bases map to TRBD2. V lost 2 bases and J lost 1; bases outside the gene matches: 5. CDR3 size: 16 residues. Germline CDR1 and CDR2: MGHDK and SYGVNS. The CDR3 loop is CASSERAGVAKNIQYF. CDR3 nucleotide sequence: TGTGCCAGCAGTGAAAGGGCGGGGGTGGCCAAAAACATTCAGTACTTC.

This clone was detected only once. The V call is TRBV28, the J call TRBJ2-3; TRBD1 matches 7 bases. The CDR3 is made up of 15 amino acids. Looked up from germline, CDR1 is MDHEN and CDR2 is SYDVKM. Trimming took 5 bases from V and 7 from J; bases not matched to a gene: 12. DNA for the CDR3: TGTGCCAGCAGTCCGTTCAGGGGGAGTTGGAATACGCAGTATTTT. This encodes CASSPFRGSWNTQYF.

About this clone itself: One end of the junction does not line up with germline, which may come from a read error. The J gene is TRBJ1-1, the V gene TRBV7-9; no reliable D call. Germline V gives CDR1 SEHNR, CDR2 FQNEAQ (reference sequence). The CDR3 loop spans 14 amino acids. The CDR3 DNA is TGTGCCAGCAGTTTAGCGACACTGAACACTGAAGCTTTCTTT. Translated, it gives CASSLATLNTEAFF.

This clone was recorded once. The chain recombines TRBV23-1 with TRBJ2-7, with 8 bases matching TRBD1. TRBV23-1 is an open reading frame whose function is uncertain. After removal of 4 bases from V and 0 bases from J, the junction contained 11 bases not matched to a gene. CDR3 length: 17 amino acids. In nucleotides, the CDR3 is TGCGCCAGCAGTCTCTATCCGGAGACAGGGGACTCCTACGAGCAGTACTTC. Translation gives CASSLYPETGDSYEQYF.

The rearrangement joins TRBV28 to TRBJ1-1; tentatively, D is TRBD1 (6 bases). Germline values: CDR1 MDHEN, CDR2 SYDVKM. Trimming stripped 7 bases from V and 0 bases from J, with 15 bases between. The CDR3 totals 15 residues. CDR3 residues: CASTPGQDLNTEAFF. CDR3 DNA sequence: TGTGCCAGCACTCCGGGACAAGACTTGAACACTGAAGCTTTCTTT.

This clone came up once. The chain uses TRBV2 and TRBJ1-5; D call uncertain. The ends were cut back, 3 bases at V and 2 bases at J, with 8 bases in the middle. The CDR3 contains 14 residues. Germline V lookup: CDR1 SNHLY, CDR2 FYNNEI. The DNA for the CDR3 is TGTGCCAGCAGTGAGACCGGGGGCAATCAGCCCCAGCATTTT. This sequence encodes CASSETGGNQPQHF. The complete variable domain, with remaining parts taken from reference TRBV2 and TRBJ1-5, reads EPEVTQTPSHQVTQMGQEVILRCVPISNHLYFYWYRQILGQKVEFLVSFYNNEISEKSEIFDDQFSVERPDGSNFTLKIRSTKLEDSAMYFCASSETGGNQPQHFGDGTRLSIL.

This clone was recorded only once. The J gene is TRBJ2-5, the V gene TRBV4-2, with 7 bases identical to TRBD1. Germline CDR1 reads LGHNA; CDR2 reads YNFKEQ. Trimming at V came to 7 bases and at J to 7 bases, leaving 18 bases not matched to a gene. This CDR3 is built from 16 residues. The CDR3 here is CASTLNAGEPGGTQYF. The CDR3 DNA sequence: TGTGCCAGCACCCTGAACGCCGGGGAGCCAGGGGGGACCCAGTACTTC.

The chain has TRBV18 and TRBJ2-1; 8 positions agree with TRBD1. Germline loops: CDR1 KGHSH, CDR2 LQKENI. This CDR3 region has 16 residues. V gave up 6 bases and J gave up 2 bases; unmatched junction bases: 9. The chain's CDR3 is CASSRTGYTTYNEQFF. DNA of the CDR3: TGTGCCAGCTCCCGGACAGGGTATACGACCTACAATGAGCAGTTCTTC.

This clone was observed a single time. CDR3 sequence (DNA): TGTGCCAACAAGAACTATGGCTACACCTTC. Residues: CANKNYGYTF. This chain connects TRBV21-1 to TRBJ1-2; the table assigns TRBD1, which was not confirmed against the DNA. TRBV21-1 is tagged as a pseudogene. The CDR3 is 10 residues long.

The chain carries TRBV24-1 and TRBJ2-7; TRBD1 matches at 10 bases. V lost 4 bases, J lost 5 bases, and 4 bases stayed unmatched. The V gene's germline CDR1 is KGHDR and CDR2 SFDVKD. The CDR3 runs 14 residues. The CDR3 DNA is TGTGCCACCAGTGACCCCGGGACAGGGGACGAGCAGTACTTC. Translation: CATSDPGTGDEQYF.

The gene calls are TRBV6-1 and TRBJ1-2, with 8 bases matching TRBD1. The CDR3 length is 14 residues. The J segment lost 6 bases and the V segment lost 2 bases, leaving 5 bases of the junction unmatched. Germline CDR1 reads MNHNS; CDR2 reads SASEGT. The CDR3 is CASSERQGKDGYTF. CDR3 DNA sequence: TGTGCCAGCAGTGAAAGACAGGGGAAGGATGGCTACACCTTC.

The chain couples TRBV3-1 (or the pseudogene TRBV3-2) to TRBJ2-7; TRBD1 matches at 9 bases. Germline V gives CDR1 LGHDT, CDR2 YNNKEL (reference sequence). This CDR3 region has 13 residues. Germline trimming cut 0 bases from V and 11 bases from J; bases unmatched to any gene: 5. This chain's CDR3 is CASSQEGDRVEYF. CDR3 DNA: TGTGCCAGCAGCCAAGAGGGGGACAGGGTGGAGTACTTC.

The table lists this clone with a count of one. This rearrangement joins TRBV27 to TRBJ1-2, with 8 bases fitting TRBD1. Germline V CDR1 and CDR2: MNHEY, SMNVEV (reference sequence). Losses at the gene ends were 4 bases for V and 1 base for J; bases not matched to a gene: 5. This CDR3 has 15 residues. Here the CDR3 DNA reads TGTGCCAGCAGTTCCGACAGGGGCGGTAACTATGGCTACACCTTC. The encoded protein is CASSSDRGGNYGYTF.

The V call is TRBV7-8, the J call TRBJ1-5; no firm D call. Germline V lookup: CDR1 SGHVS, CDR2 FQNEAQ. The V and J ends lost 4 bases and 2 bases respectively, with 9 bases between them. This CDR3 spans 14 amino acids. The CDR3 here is CASSSRGGNQPQHF. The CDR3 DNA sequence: TGTGCCAGCAGCTCCCGGGGAGGCAATCAGCCCCAGCATTTT. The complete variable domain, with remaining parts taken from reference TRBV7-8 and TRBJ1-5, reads GAGVSQSPRYKVAKRGQDVALRCDPISGHVSLFWYQQALGQGPEFLTYFQNEAQLDKSGLPSDRFFAERPEGSVSTLKIQRTQQEDSAVYLCASSSRGGNQPQHFGDGTRLSIL.